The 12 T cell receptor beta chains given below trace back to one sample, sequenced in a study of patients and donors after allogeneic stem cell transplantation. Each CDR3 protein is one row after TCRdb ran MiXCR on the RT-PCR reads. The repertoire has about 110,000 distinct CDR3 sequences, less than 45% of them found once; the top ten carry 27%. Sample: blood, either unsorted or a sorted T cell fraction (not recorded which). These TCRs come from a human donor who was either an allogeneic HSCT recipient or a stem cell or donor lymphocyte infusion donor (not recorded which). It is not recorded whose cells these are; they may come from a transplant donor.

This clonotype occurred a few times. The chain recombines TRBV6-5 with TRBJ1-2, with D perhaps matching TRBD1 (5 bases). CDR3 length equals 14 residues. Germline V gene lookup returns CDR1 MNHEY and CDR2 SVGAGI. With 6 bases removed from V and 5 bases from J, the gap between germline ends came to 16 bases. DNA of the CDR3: TGTGCCAGCAGCCACGTGGGGGTTTCTTATGGCTACACCTTC. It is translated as CASSHVGVSYGYTF.

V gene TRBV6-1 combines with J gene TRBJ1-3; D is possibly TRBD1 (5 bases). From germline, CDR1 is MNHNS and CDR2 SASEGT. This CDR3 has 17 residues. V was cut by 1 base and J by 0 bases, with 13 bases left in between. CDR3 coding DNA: TGTGCCAGCAGTGAAGGAACAGGATGGGCCTCTGGAAACACCATATATTTT. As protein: CASSEGTGWASGNTIYF.

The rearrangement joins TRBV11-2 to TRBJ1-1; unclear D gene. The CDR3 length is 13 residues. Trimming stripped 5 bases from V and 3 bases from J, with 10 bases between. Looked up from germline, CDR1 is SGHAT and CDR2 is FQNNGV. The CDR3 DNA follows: TGTGCCAGCAGCCCCTCACTGGACACTGAAGCTTTCTTT. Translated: CASSPSLDTEAFF.

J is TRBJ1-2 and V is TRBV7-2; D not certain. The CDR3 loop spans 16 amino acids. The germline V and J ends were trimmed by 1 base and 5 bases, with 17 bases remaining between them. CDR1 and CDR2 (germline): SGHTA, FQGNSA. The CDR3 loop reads CASSLGPGPPLYGYTF. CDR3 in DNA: TGTGCCAGCAGCTTAGGGCCAGGCCCTCCCTTATATGGCTACACCTTC. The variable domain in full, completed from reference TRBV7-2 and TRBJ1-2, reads GAGVSQSPSNKVTEKGKDVELRCDPISGHTALYWYRQSLGQGLEFLIYFQGNSAPDKSGLPSDRFSAERTGGSVSTLTIQRTQQEDSAVYLCASSLGPGPPLYGYTFGSGTRLTVV.

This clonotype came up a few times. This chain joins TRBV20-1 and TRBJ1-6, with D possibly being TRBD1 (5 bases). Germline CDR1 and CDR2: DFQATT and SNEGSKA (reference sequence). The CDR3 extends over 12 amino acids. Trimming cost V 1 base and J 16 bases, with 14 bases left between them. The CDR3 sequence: CSARAPAGTLHF. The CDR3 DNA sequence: TGCAGTGCTAGAGCTCCGGCCGGGACTCTCCACTTT.

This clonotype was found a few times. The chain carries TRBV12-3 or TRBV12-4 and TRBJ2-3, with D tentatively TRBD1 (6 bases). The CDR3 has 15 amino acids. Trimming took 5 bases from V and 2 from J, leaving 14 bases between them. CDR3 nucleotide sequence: TGTGCCAGCAGTACCGGACAGACCGACACAGATACGCAGTATTTT. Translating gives CASSTGQTDTDTQYF.

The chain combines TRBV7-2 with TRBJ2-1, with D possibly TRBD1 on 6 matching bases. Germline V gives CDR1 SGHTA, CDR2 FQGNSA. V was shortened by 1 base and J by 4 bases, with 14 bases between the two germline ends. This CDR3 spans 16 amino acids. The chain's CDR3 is CASSLGLGQLYNEQFF. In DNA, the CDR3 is TGTGCCAGCAGCTTAGGATTGGGACAACTGTACAATGAGCAGTTCTTC. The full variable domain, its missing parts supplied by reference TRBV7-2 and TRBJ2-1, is GAGVSQSPSNKVTEKGKDVELRCDPISGHTALYWYRQSLGQGLEFLIYFQGNSAPDKSGLPSDRFSAERTGGSVSTLTIQRTQQEDSAVYLCASSLGLGQLYNEQFFGPGTRLTVL.

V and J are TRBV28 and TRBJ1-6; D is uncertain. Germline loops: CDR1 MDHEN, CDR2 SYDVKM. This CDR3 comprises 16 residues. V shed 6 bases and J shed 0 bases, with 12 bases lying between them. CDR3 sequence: CASRYVQSSYNSPLHF. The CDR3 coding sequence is TGTGCCAGCAGATACGTCCAGAGCTCCTATAATTCACCCCTCCACTTT.

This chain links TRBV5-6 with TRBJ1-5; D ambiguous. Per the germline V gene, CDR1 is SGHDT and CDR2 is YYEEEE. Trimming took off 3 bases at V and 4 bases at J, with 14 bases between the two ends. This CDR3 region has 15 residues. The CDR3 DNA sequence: TGTGCCAGCAGCTACAGACAAGCTGGGAATCAGCCCCAGCATTTT. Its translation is CASSYRQAGNQPQHF.

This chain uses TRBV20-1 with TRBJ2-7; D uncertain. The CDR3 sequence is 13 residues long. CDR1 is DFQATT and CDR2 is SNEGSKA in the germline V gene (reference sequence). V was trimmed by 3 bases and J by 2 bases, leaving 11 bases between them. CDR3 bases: TGCAGTGCTAGGTGGGGTATTACCTACGAGCAGTACTTC. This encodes CSARWGITYEQYF.

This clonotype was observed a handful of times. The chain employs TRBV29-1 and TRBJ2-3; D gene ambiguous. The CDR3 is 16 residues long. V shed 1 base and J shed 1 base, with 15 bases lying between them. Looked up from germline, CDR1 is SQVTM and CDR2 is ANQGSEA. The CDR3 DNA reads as TGCAGCGTTGAAGCCTCTCTTGTCTTTGGCACAGATACGCAGTATTTT. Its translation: CSVEASLVFGTDTQYF.

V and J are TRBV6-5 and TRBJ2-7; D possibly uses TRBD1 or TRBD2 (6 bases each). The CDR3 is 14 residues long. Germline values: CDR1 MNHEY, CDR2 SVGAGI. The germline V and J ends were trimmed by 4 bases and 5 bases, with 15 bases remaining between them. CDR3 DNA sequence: TGTGCCAGCAGTTTAACAGGGAGGATCCACGAGCAGTACTTC. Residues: CASSLTGRIHEQYF.